This T cell receptor (beta chain) derives from a study of tumor-infiltrating lymphocytes in primary liver carcinoma. Study summary: Donors had hepatocellular carcinoma or combined HCC and intrahepatic cholangiocarcinoma. Staging of the tumors gave T1-T3 N0M0, with widths of roughly 4.2 to 11 cm.

CDR1 and CDR2 from the germline V gene are SGHAT and FQNNGV. The CDR3 has 15 residues. Deletions cut 1 base from V and 2 bases from J, with 8 bases between. The researchers produced TCR beta cDNA from around 0.5 ug total RNA with a constant-region primer. The TCR beta library was amplified through three nested multiplex PCR rounds in a modified ARM-PCR procedure. Primers for the first two PCR rounds were TRBV1-TRBV30 forward primers and a C-beta reverse primer (roughly 10 cycles per round). MiXCR, applied by TCRdb to the multiplex PCR reads, yields one record per CDR3 protein. The table lists fewer than 85,000 distinct CDR3 sequences, 69% of them singletons. Scientists recovered RNA and DNA together from roughly 20-30 mg of unsorted bulk tissue. The patients presented with primary liver carcinoma, which was managed through surgical resection. Chronic HBV infection, untreated so far, was present in the patients.

The V call is TRBV11-2, the J call TRBJ2-2, with no clear D. The TCR was taken from a man aged 40-49 years with primary liver carcinoma and hepatitis B virus infection. The sequencing sample was made of tumor-adjacent normal liver tissue. The CDR3 protein is CASSLATDNTGELFF. The CDR3 DNA reads as TGTGCCAGCAGCTTAGCAACGGACAACACCGGGGAGCTGTTTTTT.